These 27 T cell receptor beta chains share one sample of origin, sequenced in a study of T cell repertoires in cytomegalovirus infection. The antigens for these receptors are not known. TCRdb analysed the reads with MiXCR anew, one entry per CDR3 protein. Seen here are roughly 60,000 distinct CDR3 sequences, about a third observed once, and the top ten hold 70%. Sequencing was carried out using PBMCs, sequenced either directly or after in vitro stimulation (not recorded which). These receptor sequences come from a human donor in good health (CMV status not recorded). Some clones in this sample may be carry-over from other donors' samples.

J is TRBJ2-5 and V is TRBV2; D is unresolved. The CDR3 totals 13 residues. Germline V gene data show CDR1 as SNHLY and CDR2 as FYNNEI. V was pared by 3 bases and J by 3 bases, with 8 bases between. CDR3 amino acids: CASSDPGEETQYF. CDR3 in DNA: TGTGCCAGCAGTGACCCCGGAGAAGAGACCCAGTACTTC. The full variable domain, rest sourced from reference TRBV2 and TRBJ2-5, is EPEVTQTPSHQVTQMGQEVILRCVPISNHLYFYWYRQILGQKVEFLVSFYNNEISEKSEIFDDQFSVERPDGSNFTLKIRSTKLEDSAMYFCASSDPGEETQYFGPGTRLLVL.

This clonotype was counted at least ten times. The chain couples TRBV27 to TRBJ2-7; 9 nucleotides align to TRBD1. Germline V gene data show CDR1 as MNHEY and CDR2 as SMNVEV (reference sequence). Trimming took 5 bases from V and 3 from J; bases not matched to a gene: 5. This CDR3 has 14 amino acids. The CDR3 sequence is CASSLQGANYEQYF. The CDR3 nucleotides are TGTGCCAGCAGTCTACAGGGGGCGAACTACGAGCAGTACTTC.

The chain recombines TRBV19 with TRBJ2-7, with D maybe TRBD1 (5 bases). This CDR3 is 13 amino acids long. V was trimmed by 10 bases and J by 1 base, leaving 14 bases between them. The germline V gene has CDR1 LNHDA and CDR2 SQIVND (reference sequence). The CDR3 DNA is TGTGCCACCGGAACACAGGCGTCCTACGAGCAGTACTTC. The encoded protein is CATGTQASYEQYF.

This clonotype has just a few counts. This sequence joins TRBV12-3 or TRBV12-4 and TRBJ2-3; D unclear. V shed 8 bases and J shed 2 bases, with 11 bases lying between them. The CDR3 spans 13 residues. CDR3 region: CASGVDNTDTQYF. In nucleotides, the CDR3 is TGTGCCAGCGGGGTAGACAACACAGATACGCAGTATTTT.

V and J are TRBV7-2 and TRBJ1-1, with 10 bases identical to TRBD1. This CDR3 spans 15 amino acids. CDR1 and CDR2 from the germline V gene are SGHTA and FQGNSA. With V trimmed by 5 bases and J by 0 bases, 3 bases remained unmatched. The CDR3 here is CASSPGQGLNTEAFF. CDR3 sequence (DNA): TGTGCCAGCAGCCCGGGACAGGGGTTGAACACTGAAGCTTTCTTT.

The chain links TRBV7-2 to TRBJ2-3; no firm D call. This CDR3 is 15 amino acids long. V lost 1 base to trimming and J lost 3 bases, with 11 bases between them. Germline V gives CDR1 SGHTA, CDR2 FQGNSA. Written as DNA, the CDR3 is TGTGCCAGCAGCTTAGGGAACGGACCAACAGATACGCAGTATTTT. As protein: CASSLGNGPTDTQYF. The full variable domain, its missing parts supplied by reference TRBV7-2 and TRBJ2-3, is GAGVSQSPSNKVTEKGKDVELRCDPISGHTALYWYRQSLGQGLEFLIYFQGNSAPDKSGLPSDRFSAERTGGSVSTLTIQRTQQEDSAVYLCASSLGNGPTDTQYFGPGTRLTVL.

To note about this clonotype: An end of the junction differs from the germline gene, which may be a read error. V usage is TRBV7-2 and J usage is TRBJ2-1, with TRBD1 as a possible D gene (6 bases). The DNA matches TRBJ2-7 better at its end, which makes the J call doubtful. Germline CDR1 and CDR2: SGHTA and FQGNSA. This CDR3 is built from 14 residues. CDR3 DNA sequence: TGTGCAAGCAGCACAGCAGGGGTCGGCTATGAGCAGTACTTC. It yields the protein CASSTAGVGYEQYF.

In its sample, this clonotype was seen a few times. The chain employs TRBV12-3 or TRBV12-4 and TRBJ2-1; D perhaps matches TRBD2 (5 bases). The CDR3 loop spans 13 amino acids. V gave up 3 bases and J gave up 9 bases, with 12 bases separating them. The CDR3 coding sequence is TGTGCCAGCAGTTTCGGTGAGGGAACTGAGCAGTTCTTC. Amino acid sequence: CASSFGEGTEQFF.

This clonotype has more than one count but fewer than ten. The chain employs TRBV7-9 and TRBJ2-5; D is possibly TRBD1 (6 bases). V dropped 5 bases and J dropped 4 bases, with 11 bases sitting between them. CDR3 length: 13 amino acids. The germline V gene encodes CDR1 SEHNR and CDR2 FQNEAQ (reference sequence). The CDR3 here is CASSQWGRETQYF. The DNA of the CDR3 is TGTGCCAGCAGCCAGTGGGGGCGAGAGACCCAGTACTTC. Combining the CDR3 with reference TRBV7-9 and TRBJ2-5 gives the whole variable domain DTGVSQNPRHKITKRGQNVTFRCDPISEHNRLYWYRQTLGQGPEFLTYFQNEAQLEKSRLLSDRFSAERPKGSFSTLEIQRTEQGDSAMYLCASSQWGRETQYFGPGTRLLVL.

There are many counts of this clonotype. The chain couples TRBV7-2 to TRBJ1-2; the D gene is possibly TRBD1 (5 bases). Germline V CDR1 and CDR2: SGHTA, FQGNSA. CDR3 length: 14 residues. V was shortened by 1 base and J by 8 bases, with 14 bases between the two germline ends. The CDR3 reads CASSLDQGLGGYTF. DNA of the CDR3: TGTGCCAGCAGCTTAGACCAGGGCCTTGGCGGCTACACCTTC.

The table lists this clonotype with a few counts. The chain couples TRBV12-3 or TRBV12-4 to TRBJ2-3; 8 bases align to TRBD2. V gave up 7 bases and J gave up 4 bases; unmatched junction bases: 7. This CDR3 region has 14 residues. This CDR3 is CASTTRTSPDTQYF. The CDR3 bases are TGTGCCAGCACCACCCGGACTAGCCCAGATACGCAGTATTTT.

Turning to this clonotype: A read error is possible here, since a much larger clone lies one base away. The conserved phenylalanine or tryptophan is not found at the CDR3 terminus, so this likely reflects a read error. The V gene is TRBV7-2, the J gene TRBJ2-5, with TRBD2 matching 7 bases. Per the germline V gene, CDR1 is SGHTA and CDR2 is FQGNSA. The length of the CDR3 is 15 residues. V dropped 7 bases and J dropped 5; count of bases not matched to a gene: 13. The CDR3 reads CASTLEGGSGETQYL. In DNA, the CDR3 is TGTGCCAGCACCCTCGAGGGCGGGAGTGGTGAGACCCAGTACCTC.

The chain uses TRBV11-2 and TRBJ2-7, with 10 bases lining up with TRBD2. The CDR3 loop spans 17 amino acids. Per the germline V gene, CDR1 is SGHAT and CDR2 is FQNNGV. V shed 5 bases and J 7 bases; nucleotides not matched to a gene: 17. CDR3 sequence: CASSRLGREREGGEQYF. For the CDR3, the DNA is TGTGCCAGCAGCCGATTGGGGAGAGAGCGGGAGGGAGGAGAGCAGTACTTC.

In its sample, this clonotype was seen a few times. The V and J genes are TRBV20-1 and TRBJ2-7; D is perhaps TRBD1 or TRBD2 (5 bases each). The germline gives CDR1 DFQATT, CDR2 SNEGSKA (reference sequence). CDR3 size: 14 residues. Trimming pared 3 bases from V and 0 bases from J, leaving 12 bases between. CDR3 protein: CSASFPGSSYEQYF. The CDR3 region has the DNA TGCAGTGCTAGCTTTCCAGGGAGCTCCTACGAGCAGTACTTC.

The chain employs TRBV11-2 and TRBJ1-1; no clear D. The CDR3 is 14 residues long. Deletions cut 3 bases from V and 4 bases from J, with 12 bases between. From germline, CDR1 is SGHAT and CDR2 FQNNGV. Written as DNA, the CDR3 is TGTGCCAGCAGCTTCGGACGAGGGAGCACTGAAGCTTTCTTT. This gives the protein CASSFGRGSTEAFF. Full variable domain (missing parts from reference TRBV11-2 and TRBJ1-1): EAGVAQSPRYKIIEKRQSVAFWCNPISGHATLYWYQQILGQGPKLLIQFQNNGVVDDSQLPKDRFSAERLKGVDSTLKIQPAKLEDSAVYLCASSFGRGSTEAFFGQGTRLTVV.

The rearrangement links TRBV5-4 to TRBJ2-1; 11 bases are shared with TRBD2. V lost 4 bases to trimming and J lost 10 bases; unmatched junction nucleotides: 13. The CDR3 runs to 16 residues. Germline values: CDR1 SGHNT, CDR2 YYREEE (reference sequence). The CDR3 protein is CASSTTSGGFPSEQFF. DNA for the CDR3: TGTGCCAGCAGCACCACTAGCGGGGGTTTTCCCAGCGAGCAGTTCTTC.

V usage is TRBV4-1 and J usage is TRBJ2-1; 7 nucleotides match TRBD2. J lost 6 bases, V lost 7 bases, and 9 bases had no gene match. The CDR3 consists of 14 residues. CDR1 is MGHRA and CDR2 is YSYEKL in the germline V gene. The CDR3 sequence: CASTPRGDSNEQFF. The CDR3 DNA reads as TGCGCCAGCACCCCCCGGGGGGACTCCAATGAGCAGTTCTTC.

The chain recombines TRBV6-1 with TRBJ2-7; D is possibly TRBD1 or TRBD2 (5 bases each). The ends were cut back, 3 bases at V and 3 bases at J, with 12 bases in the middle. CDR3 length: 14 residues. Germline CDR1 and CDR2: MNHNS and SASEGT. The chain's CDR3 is CASSEGRAGYEQYF. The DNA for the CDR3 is TGTGCCAGCAGTGAGGGCAGGGCGGGCTACGAGCAGTACTTC.

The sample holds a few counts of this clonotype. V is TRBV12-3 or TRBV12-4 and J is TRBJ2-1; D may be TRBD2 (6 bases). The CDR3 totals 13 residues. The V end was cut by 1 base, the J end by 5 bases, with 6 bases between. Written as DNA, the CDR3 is TGTGCCAGCAGTTTAGGGGGGGACAATGAGCAGTTCTTC. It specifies CASSLGGDNEQFF.

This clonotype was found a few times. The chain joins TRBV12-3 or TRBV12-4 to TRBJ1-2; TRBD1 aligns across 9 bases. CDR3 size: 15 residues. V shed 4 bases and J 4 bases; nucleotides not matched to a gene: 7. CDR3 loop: CASSSGTGTSYGYTF. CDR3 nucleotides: TGTGCCAGCAGTTCCGGGACAGGGACCTCCTATGGCTACACCTTC.

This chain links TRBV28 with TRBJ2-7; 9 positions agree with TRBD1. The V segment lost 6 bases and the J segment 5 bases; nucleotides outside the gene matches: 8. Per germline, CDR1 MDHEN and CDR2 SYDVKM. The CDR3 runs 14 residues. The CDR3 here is CASSRGTGTHEQYF. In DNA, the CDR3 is TGTGCCAGCAGCCGAGGGACAGGGACACACGAGCAGTACTTC. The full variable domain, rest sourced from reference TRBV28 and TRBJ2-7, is DVKVTQSSRYLVKRTGEKVFLECVQDMDHENMFWYRQDPGLGLRLIYFSYDVKMKEKGDIPEGYSVSREKKERFSLILESASTNQTSMYLCASSRGTGTHEQYFGPGTRLTVT.

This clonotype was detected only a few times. CDR3 bases: TGTGCCAGCAGTTTAAGTGGCGGGTTCATTGGCTACGAGCAGTACTTC. It encodes CASSLSGGFIGYEQYF. V gene TRBV27 combines with J gene TRBJ2-7; perhaps TRBD2 as D (5 bases). Germline V gene sequence: CDR1 MNHEY, CDR2 SMNVEV (reference sequence). This CDR3 region has 16 residues. Trimming took off 2 bases at V and 3 bases at J, with 17 bases between the two ends.

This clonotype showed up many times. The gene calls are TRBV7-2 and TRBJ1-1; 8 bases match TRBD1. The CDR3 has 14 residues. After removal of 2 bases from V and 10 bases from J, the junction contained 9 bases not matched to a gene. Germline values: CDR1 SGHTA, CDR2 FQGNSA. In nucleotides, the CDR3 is TGTGCCAGCAGCTTAAAGGGACAGGACCGGCGAGCTTTCTTT. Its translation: CASSLKGQDRRAFF.

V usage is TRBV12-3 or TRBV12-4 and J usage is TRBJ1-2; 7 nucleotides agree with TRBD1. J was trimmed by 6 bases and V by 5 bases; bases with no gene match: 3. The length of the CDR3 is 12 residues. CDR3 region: CASSRQGDGYTF. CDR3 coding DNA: TGTGCCAGCAGTCGACAGGGTGATGGCTACACCTTC.

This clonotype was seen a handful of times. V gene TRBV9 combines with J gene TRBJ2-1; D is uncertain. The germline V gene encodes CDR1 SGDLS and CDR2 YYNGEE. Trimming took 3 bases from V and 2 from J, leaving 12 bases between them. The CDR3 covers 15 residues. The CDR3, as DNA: TGTGCCAGCAGCGCCCCGTTGGTCGCCTACAATGAGCAGTTCTTC. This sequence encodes CASSAPLVAYNEQFF.

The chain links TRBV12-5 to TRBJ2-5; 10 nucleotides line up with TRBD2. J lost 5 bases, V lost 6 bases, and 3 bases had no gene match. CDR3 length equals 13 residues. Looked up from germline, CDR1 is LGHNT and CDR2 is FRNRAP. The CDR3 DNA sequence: TGTGCTAGTGGGGTAGCGGGAGGTGAGACCCAGTACTTC. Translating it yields CASGVAGGETQYF.

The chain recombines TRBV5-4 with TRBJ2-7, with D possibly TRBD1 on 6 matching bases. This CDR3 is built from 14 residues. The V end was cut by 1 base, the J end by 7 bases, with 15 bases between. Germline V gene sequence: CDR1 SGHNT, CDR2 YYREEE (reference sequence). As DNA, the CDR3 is TGTGCCAGCAGCTTGCAGGGGAGCTCCGGGGAGCAGTACTTC. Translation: CASSLQGSSGEQYF.